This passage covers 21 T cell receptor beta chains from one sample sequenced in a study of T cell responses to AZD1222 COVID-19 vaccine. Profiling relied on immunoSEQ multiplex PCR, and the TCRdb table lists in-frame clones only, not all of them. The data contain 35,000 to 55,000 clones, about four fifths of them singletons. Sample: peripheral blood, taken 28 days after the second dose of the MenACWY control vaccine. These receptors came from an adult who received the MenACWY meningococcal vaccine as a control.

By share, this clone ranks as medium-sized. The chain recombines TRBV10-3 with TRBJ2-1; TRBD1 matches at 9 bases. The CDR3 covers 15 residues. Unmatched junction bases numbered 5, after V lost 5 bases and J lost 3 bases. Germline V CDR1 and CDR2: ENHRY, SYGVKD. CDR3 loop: CAISLTGGVYNEQFF. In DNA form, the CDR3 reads TGTGCCATCAGTCTTACAGGGGGCGTCTACAATGAGCAGTTCTTC.

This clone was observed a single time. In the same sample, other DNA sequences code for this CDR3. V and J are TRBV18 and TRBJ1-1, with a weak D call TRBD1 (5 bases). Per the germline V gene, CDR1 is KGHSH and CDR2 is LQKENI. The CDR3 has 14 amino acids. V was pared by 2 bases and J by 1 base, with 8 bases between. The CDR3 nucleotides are TGTGCCAGCTCACCATCGGGGGAGAACACTGAAGCTTTCTTT. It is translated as CASSPSGENTEAFF.

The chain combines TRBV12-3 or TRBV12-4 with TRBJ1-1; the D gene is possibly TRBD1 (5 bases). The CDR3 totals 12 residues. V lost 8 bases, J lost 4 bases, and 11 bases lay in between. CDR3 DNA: TGTGCCAGCTCTTTAAGGGGCACTGAAGCTTTCTTT. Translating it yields CASSLRGTEAFF.

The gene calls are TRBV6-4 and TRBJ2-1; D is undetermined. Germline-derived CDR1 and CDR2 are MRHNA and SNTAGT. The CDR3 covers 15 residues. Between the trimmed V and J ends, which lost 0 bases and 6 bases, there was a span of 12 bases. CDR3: CASSDSPGFGNEQFF. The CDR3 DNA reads TGTGCCAGCAGTGACTCGCCCGGGTTCGGCAATGAGCAGTTCTTC.

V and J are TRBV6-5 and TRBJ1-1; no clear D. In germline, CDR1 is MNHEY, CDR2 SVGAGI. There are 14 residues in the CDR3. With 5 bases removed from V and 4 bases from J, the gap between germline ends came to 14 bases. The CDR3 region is CASSPRSPGTEAFF. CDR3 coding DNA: TGTGCCAGCAGTCCCCGTTCCCCCGGCACTGAAGCTTTCTTT.

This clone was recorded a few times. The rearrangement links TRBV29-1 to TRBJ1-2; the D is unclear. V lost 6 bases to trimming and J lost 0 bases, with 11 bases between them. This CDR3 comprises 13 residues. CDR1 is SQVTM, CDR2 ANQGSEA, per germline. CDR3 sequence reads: CSVLGVANYGYTF. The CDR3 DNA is TGCAGCGTGTTGGGAGTAGCTAACTATGGCTACACCTTC.

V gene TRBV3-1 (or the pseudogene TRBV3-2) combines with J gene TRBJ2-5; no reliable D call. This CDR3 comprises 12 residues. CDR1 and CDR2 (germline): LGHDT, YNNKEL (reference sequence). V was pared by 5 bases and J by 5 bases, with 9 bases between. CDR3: CASSDERETQYF. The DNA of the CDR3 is TGTGCCAGCAGCGACGAAAGGGAGACCCAGTACTTC.

This chain's CDR3 is CASSDRGPGELFF. The CDR3 DNA sequence: TGTGCCAGCAGCGACAGGGGGCCCGGGGAGCTGTTTTTT. The rearrangement links TRBV27 to TRBJ2-2; TRBD1 agrees at 10 bases. J lost 6 bases, V lost 6 bases, and 1 base had no gene match. This CDR3 is built from 13 residues. Germline CDR1 is MNHEY and CDR2 is SMNVEV (reference sequence).

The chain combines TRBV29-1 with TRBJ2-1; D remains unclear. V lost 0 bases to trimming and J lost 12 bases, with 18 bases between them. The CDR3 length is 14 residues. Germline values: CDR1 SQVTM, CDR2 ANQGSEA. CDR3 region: CSVEDRPGVGLQFF. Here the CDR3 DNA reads TGCAGCGTTGAAGATCGACCTGGGGTAGGGTTGCAGTTCTTC.

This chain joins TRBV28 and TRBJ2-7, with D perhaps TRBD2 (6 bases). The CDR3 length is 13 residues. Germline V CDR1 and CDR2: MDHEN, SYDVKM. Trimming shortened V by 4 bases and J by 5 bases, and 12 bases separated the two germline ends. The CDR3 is CASSSPTRNEQYF. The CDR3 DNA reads TGTGCCAGCAGTTCGCCGACTAGAAACGAGCAGTACTTC.

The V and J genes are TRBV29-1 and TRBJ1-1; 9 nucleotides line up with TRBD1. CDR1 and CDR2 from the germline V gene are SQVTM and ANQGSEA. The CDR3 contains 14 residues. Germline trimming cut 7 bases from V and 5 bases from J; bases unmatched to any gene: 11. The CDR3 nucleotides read TGCAGCGGGTTGGTGGGACAGGGAAAAACTGAAGCTTTCTTT. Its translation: CSGLVGQGKTEAFF.

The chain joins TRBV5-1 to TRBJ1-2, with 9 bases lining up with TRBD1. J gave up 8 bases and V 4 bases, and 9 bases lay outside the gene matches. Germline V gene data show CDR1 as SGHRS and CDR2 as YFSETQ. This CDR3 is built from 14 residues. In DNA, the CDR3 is TGCGCCAGCAGCGGGGGGACAGGGAACTTGGGCTACACCTTC. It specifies CASSGGTGNLGYTF. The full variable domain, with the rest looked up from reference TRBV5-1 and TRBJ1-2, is KAGVTQTPRYLIKTRGQQVTLSCSPISGHRSVSWYQQTPGQGLQFLFEYFSETQRNKGNFPGRFSGRQFSNSRSEMNVSTLELGDSALYLCASSGGTGNLGYTFGSGTRLTVV.

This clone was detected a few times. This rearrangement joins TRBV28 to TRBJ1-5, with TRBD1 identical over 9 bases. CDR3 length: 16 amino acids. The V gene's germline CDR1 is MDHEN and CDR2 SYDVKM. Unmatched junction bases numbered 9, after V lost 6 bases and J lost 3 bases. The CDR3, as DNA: TGTGCCAGCAGGTCCCTTGGGACAGGGTACAATCAGCCCCAGCATTTT. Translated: CASRSLGTGYNQPQHF.

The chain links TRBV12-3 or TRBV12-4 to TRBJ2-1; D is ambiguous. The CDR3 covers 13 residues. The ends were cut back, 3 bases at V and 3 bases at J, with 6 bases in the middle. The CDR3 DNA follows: TGTGCCAGCAGTTTGGGCAGCTACAATGAGCAGTTCTTC. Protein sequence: CASSLGSYNEQFF.

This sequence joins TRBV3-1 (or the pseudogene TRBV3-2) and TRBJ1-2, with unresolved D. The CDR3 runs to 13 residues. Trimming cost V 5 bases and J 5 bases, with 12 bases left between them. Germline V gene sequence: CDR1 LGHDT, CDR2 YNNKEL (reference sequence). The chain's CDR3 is CASSAVGEYGYTF. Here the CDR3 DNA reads TGTGCCAGCAGCGCGGTAGGAGAATATGGCTACACCTTC.

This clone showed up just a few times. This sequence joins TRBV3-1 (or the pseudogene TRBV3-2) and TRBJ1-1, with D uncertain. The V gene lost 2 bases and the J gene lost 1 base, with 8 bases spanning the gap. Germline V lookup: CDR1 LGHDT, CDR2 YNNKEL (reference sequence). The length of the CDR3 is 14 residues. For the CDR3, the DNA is TGTGCCAGCAGCCAACGCCGAAAGAACACTGAAGCTTTCTTT. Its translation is CASSQRRKNTEAFF.

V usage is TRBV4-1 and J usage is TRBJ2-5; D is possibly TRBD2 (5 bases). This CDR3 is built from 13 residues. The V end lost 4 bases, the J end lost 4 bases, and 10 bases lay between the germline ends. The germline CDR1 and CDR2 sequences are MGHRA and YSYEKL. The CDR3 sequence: CASSPPEGETQYF. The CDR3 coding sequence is TGCGCCAGCAGCCCCCCAGAGGGAGAGACCCAGTACTTC.

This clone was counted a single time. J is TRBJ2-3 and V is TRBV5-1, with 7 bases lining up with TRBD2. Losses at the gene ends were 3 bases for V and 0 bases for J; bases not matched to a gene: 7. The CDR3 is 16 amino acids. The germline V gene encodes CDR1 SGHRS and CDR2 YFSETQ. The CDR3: CASSWQLALSTDTQYF. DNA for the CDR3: TGCGCCAGCAGCTGGCAACTAGCGCTCAGCACAGATACGCAGTATTTT.

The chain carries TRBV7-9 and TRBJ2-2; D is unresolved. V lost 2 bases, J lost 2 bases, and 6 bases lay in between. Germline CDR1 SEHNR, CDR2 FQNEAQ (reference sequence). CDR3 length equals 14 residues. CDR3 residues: CASSLNGNTGELFF. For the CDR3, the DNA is TGTGCCAGCAGCTTAAACGGAAACACCGGGGAGCTGTTTTTT.

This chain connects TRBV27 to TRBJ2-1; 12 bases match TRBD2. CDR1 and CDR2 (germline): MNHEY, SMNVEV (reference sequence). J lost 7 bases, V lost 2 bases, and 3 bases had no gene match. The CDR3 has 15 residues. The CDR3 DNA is TGTGCCAGCAGTTTACCTAGCGGGAGGGGGAATGAGCAGTTCTTC. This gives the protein CASSLPSGRGNEQFF.

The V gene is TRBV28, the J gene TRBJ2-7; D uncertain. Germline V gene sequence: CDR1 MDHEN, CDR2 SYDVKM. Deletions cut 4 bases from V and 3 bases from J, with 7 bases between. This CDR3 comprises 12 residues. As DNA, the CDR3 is TGTGCCAGCAGTTATGGTAGCTACGAGCAGTACTTC. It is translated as CASSYGSYEQYF. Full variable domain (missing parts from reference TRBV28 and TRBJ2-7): DVKVTQSSRYLVKRTGEKVFLECVQDMDHENMFWYRQDPGLGLRLIYFSYDVKMKEKGDIPEGYSVSREKKERFSLILESASTNQTSMYLCASSYGSYEQYFGPGTRLTVT.